This T cell receptor beta chain was observed in a study of cytomegalovirus exposure and HLA in healthy donors (dated by TCRdb to about 2017). At the level of the whole study: In an earlier analysis of around 540 of the donors, around 300 Gb of sequence data and some 120 million unique TCR beta sequences from about 179 million T cells were reported. About 330 gigabases of sequencing data and 75 million to 85 million unique TCR sequences made up an early release that covered 500 to 650 HLA-typed donors. Of the roughly 400 genotyped donors, 81% fell in the genetic ancestry cluster associated with self-reported Caucasian donors. The study was designed to test whether signatures of past pathogen exposure could be identified by cataloging public T cell receptors. The study used immunosequencing to profile the T cell repertoires of hundreds of subjects and linked those repertoires to cytomegalovirus serostatus. Besides the first cohort of 550 to 750 subjects, a separate validation cohort made up of around 120 different subjects was used. The study combined high-throughput TCR immunosequencing, statistical association of individual TCRs with disease status, and machine learning to predict cytomegalovirus infection status. In a later analysis, previously published TCR beta repertoires from some 640 donors were re-analyzed and high-resolution HLA genotyping was added so that TCR occurrence patterns could be studied. The later analysis used no new phenotypic data to find candidate immune exposures, relying instead on TCR beta sequences and their occurrence across donors. An earlier analysis of around 580 of the donors used high-throughput TCR beta sequencing to judge whether each TCR beta V gene segment behaved as functional or pseudogenic. Donor age, sex, ethnicity and CMV serostatus were compiled alongside the repertoire data. A later genetic analysis took genome-wide SNP genotypes for about three fifths of the 666 donors and used that subset as a discovery cohort. All discovery cohort repertoires had been generated on a single sequencing platform. Both class I and class II loci were covered by HLA typing, at four-digit resolution. Typing coverage differed by locus: A, B, C, DRB1 and DQB1 were typed in about 620-640 donors, DQA1 in around 500, DPA1 in 600 to 610, and DPB1 in roughly 470. Because of strong linkage in the cohort, a handful of DR-DQ haplotypes were treated as single units for association and clustering. Among some 400 genotyped donors of the cohort, an average of around 240,000 unique TCR beta nucleotide sequences were sequenced per donor, roughly 20% of them non-productive. On the study overall, not on this receptor specifically: The study gave a list of 150 to 200 TCR beta chains associated with cytomegalovirus. An association between a missense DCLRE1C variant and V-gene and J-gene trimming of TCR beta chains was found in a later genetic analysis and replicated in an independent cohort. Because some donors lacked HLA typing at each locus, the association tests relied only on the typed subset. In a later analysis, most CMV-associated TCR beta chains were found to appear HLA-restricted, with HLA associations seemingly driven largely by CMV exposure. A later genetic analysis reported fewer N-insertions in productive TCRs among donors in an Asian-associated ancestry cluster than the roughly 620-donor mean. The sequencing pipeline was judged likely to have produced a cluster of highly shared sequence variants as a technical artifact. In a later analysis, HLA-associated TCR beta chains were found to be more clonally expanded and to have lower generation probabilities than equally common non-associated chains. Correlated functional status among segregating V segments might reflect linkage disequilibrium, but an unknown experimental factor could not be ruled out. Sequencing depth was assumed to be roughly uniform across donors in the presence/absence analyses, though that assumption may not hold. In an earlier analysis of some 550 of the donors, most TCR beta V segments were observed in productive rearrangements about 87% or about 30% of the time, broadly matching IMGT annotations. Across donors, most TCR sequences were observed very rarely, whereas some public TCRs were present in many individuals. A later analysis associated around 16,000 TCR beta sequences with specific HLA alleles at a false discovery rate of 0.05. It was suggested by the authors that the approach could potentially be generalized to other disease states and immunological phenotypes. Seventeen rarely observed V segments, including chromosome 9 orphons, were excluded from the earlier analysis of some 590 of the donors because counts were too low. Several of the top co-occurrence clusters appeared to be linked to parvovirus B19, influenza, CMV and Epstein-Barr virus, according to a later analysis. Assigning TCR associations to individual alleles was difficult when HLA alleles, especially DR and DQ, strongly co-occurred. The classifier was reported to diagnose cytomegalovirus status with high specificity and sensitivity in both the original cohort and the validation cohort. Three of the identified cytomegalovirus-associated TCR beta chains were confirmed in vitro to be specific for cytomegalovirus antigens. This cohort had only TCR beta chains sequenced, and the lack of alpha or paired-chain data limited which features could be detected. In a later analysis, TCR association rates were found to vary across HLA loci, with the most associated TCRs seen for DRB1 alleles and the fewest for HLA-C alleles. CMV serostatus was the only immune exposure information available for the cohort. A further reported finding was that TCR beta sequences accurately predicted the HLA-A and HLA-B alleles for most subjects in the first cohort.

Preparation of the library involved the immunoSEQ multiplex PCR assay. For the multiplex PCR, a mixture combining 60 forward primers for TCR Vbeta segments and 13 reverse primers for TCR Jbeta segments was used. The CDR3 region of rearranged TCR beta genes was amplified from genomic DNA with a multiplex PCR assay. On the Illumina HiSeq System, the amplified TCR beta libraries were sequenced as 87-base-pair reads. From the authors' description of their analysis: In a later analysis, roughly 80 million unique TCR beta chains were counted across the 500 to 700 repertoires, and about 10 million of these chains were shared by at least two donors. Raw reads were error-corrected and collapsed into unique sequences with a nearest-neighbor algorithm that merged closely related sequences to remove PCR and sequencing errors. CDR3 sequences were aligned to IMGT reference sequences to assign V, D and J gene segments. For a sequence to be retained, a match of at least six nucleotides to both a V gene segment and a J gene segment was required. Rearrangements were classified as productive when the CDR3 lacked stop codons and remained in frame with V and J, and all other rearrangements were classified as non-productive. CDR3 was defined by IMGT convention, running from the second conserved V-encoded cysteine to the conserved J-encoded phenylalanine. Sequences without an unambiguous match to a single V gene segment were excluded from the earlier analysis of 450 to 750 of the donors. In an earlier analysis of 587 of the donors, a V segment was called functional when productive rearrangements were above 56.7%, and segregating when the standard deviation between donors exceeded 5%. A statistical classification framework was developed to diagnose cytomegalovirus status using the catalog of TCR beta chain sequences. In a later analysis, TCR nucleotide sequences were compared against IMGT/GENE-DB human TR gene sequences so that V and J genes could be assigned. A later analysis assigned CDR3 sequences and most-parsimonious VDJ recombination scenarios with the TCRdist pipeline. In a later analysis, each TCR beta chain was defined by its CDR3 amino acid sequence together with its V-gene family, and reads lacking a unique V-gene family were excluded. A later analysis removed 592 highly shared, low-generation-probability nucleotide sequences to deal with suspected cross-contamination and a sequencing artifact. For each public chain, a later analysis derived a clonal expansion index from normalized ranks of inferred template counts within each repertoire. A later analysis computed generation probabilities with a VDJ recombination model fitted to out-of-frame rearrangements, and checked the results against IGoR. Hypergeometric tests were used in a later analysis to score TCR-TCR, TCR-HLA and TCR-CMV co-occurrence, with a repertoire-size bias correction applied to the TCR pairs. A later analysis estimated false discovery rates by permuting HLA or CMV assignments 20 times. In a later analysis, co-occurring TCRs were grouped using DBSCAN, with TCRdist sequence similarity added in when clustering inside HLA-allele-positive subsets. For co-occurrence clustering, repertoires with fewer than 30,000 or more than 120,000 public chains were excluded, along with a handful of repertoires with anomalous nucleotide sharing. The clones in this table, taken by TCRdb from immuneACCESS, are in-frame only. Not every clone is retained; where verified, under half of the shortfall comes from an unresolved V gene, and the cause of the rest is unknown. V, J and clone size are taken as reported in that table, and D and trimming were inferred from the DNA itself. For this sample, the table gives more than 200,000 clones. The ten biggest clones cover roughly 0.98% of the sample.

The cohort was made up of several hundred healthy bone marrow donors. At the time of sampling, all cohort members were nominally healthy, though unrecorded immune exposures were likely present. The donor was CMV seropositive and belonged to the group of 270 or so seropositive cohort members. Every donor gave a peripheral blood sample, and the peripheral blood mononuclear cells from that sample were used for TCR beta sequencing. The Qiagen DNeasy Blood Extraction Kit was used to extract genomic DNA from the blood cell samples. Worth noting for this clone: What antigen it recognizes has not been identified.

Sequencing was done on a sample of PBMCs. The receptor's source is a woman in her twenties or thirties in good health and CMV-seropositive.

The DNA sequence is given as TGTGCCAGCAGCCCCTCGACAGGGGGCCTGAACACTGAAGCTTTCTTT. Translated, it gives CASSPSTGGLNTEAFF. The V and J genes are TRBV7-9 and TRBJ1-1; a stretch of 10 junction bases matches TRBD1. Trimming leaves V shorter by 5 bases and J shorter by 0 bases, with the junction holding 6 bases beyond the gene matches. The CDR1 and CDR2 encoded by the germline V gene (reference sequence) are SEHNR and FQNEAQ. The CDR3 spans 16 residues, from the cysteine through the phenylalanine. The retained sequence is limited to the CDR3, 48 bases, with the frame set at the first base.